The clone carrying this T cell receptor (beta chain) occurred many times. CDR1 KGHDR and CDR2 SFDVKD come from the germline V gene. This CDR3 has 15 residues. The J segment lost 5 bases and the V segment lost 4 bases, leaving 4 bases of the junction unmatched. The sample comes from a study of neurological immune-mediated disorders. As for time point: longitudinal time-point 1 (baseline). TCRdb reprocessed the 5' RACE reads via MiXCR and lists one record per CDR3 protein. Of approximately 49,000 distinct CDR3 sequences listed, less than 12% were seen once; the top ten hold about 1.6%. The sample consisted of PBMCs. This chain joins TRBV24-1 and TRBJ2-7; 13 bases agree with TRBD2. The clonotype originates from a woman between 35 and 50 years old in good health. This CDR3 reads CATSDSGLAGNEQYF. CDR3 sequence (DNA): TGTGCCACCAGTGACTCGGGACTAGCGGGAAACGAGCAGTACTTC.